This T cell receptor beta chain was identified in a study of regulatory T cells in long-lasting Graves disease. Sample time point: newly diagnosed GD, antithyroid drugs for less than 3 months. Extracted RNA from PBMCs served as the source of the TCR library. HTBI primers from iRepertoire and Arm-PCR of CDR3 regions yielded the TCR beta libraries. TCRdb re-called the multiplex PCR reads with MiXCR, one entry per CDR3 protein. The sample comprises about 320,000 distinct CDR3 sequences, 18% of which are singletons, and less than 40% rests with the top ten. Ten or more counts support this clonotype. The antigen is undetermined. Trimming took 3 bases from V and 0 from J; bases not matched to a gene: 5. The CDR3 is made up of 16 amino acids. Germline CDR1 and CDR2: MNHEY and SMNVEV (reference sequence). Study outcomes and limitations: Relative to newly diagnosed Graves' patients, persistent ones had lower TCR diversity. Study of thyroid tissue was not done, with only peripheral blood studied.

The chain carries TRBV27 and TRBJ2-7, with 10 nucleotides matching TRBD1. The sequence was collected from a female donor with Graves disease. The starting material was peripheral blood mononuclear cells (PBMCs), obtained at new diagnosis, from a patient treated with antithyroid drugs. CDR3 in DNA: TGTGCCAGCAGTTTCTCCGGGACAGGGGCCTCCTACGAGCAGTACTTC. As protein: CASSFSGTGASYEQYF.